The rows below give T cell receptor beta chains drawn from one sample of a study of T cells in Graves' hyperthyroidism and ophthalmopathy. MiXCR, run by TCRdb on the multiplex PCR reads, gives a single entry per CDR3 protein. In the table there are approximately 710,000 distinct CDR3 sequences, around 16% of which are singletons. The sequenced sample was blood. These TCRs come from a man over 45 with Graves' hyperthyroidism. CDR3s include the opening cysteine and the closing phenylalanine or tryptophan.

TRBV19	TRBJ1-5	CASSTWHSSRNQPQHF
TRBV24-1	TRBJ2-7	CATSDLNSYEQYF
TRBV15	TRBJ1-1	CATSRNPMNTEAFF
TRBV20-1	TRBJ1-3	CSAREAPISGNTIYF
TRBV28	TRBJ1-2	CASSLRGPYGYTF
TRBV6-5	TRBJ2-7	CASSYSNRQAFYEQYF
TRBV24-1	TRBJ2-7	CATRQGSYEQYF
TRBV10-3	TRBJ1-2	CAIIQDAAPGGYTF
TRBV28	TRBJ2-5	CASQQGWVQETQYF
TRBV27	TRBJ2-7	CASSFAAQTYYEQYF
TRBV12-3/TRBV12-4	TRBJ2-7	CASSLGQYGRDEQYF
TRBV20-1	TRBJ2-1	CSGVAREGSYNEQFF
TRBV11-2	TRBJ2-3	CASSLDLGSTDTQYF
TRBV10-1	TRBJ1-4	CASSGGVNEKLFF
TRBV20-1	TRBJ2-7	CSANRGTSGAYEQYF
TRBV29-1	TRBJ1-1	CSVGQRAFF
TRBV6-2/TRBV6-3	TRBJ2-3	CASARTESTDTQYF
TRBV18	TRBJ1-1	CASTQSQENTEAFF
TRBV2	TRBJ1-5	CASSDYQVNQPQHF
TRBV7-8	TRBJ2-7	CASSPSTGTGGYEQYF
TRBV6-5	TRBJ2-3	CASSYPLAFKGIPTDTQYF
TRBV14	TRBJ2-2	CASSQVRTGELFF
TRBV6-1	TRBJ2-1	CASTKAGDEFF
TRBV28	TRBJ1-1	CASVFIGTGRVNTEAFF
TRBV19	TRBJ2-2	CASIRTGGGTGELFF
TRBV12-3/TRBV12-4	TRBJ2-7	CAGLNDLPYEQYF
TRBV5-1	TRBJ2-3	CASRKVGDDTDTQYF
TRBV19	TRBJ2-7	CASSPRLAGDEQYF
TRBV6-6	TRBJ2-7	CASSFRDSEQYF
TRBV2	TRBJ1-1	CASSGRGGGSEAFF
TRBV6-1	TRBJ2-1	CASRITSGRVYEQFF
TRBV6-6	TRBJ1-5	CASSYRVSNQPQHF
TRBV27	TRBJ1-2	CASSLGWGDAYGYTF
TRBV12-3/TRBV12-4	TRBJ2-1	CASSSPGNSYNEQFF
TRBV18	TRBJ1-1	CASSPVVISEHEAFF
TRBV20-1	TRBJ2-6	CSALGSFSGANVLTF
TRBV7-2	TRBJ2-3	CASTPLGQPTDTQYF